This is a list of T cell receptor beta chains from one sample in a study of response to subunit inactivated influenza vaccine. TCRdb independently ran MiXCR on the RT-PCR reads; one entry per CDR3 protein. Of hundreds of thousands of distinct CDR3 sequences listed, about 15% are singletons. The sample in question was PBMCs from blood, obtained 14 to 15 days before vaccination. These TCRs come from a man between 50 and 59 years old who received an inactivated influenza vaccine. The conserved cysteine and the conserved F or W are not part of the CDR3 here. Fields, in order: V gene, J gene, CDR3 protein.

v_gene: TRBV12-3/TRBV12-4; j_gene: TRBJ2-7; CDR3aa: ASSSTPSYEQY
v_gene: TRBV12-3/TRBV12-4; j_gene: TRBJ2-2; CDR3aa: ASTVGYTGELF
v_gene: TRBV6-2/TRBV6-3; j_gene: TRBJ2-2; CDR3aa: ASRASGGSVNTGELF
v_gene: TRBV9; j_gene: TRBJ2-4; CDR3aa: ASSKTGDTKNIQY
v_gene: TRBV12-3/TRBV12-4; j_gene: TRBJ2-2; CDR3aa: ASSFQRNTGELF
v_gene: TRBV14; j_gene: TRBJ2-3; CDR3aa: ASTPGLAESTDTQY
v_gene: TRBV29-1; j_gene: TRBJ2-7; CDR3aa: SVALDRRAYEQY
v_gene: TRBV6-2/TRBV6-3; j_gene: TRBJ1-5; CDR3aa: ASSYTGTNQPQH
v_gene: TRBV9; j_gene: TRBJ1-2; CDR3aa: ASSPQGLRGYT
v_gene: TRBV30; j_gene: TRBJ2-5; CDR3aa: AWSVTPETQY
v_gene: TRBV12-3/TRBV12-4; j_gene: TRBJ1-2; CDR3aa: ASTLTEQSGYT
v_gene: TRBV4-2; j_gene: TRBJ2-7; CDR3aa: ASSQVTGVTGEQY
v_gene: TRBV4-1; j_gene: TRBJ2-1; CDR3aa: ASSQLPGGRGNEQF
v_gene: TRBV12-3/TRBV12-4; j_gene: TRBJ1-2; CDR3aa: ASSSGTVYGYT
v_gene: TRBV10-2; j_gene: TRBJ1-2; CDR3aa: ASSDRGDYGYT
v_gene: TRBV7-9; j_gene: TRBJ2-7; CDR3aa: ASSPGLAEPYEQY
v_gene: TRBV29-1; j_gene: TRBJ2-7; CDR3aa: SAEFRGSFYEQY
v_gene: TRBV10-3; j_gene: TRBJ2-2; CDR3aa: AISLGAWDTGELF
v_gene: TRBV28; j_gene: TRBJ2-3; CDR3aa: ASSSTGTGVYTQY
v_gene: TRBV29-1; j_gene: TRBJ2-7; CDR3aa: SVAAAGATDEQY
v_gene: TRBV4-1; j_gene: TRBJ1-6; CDR3aa: ASSHLIAAYNSPLH
v_gene: TRBV20-1; j_gene: TRBJ2-1; CDR3aa: SARKTSAQFYNEQF
v_gene: TRBV9; j_gene: TRBJ2-1; CDR3aa: ASSVSGTSRSHNEQF
v_gene: TRBV5-6; j_gene: TRBJ2-1; CDR3aa: ASRPIAGEVMGEQF
v_gene: TRBV28; j_gene: TRBJ2-7; CDR3aa: ASRGTSSYEQY
v_gene: TRBV20-1; j_gene: TRBJ2-3; CDR3aa: SARQNTDTQY
v_gene: TRBV6-1; j_gene: TRBJ2-1; CDR3aa: ASGRDRGSDNEQF
v_gene: TRBV6-2/TRBV6-3; j_gene: TRBJ2-7; CDR3aa: ASSQYISEQY
v_gene: TRBV25-1; j_gene: TRBJ2-2; CDR3aa: ASRETGGAGELF